The 5 T cell receptor beta chains reported below all come from one sample, sequenced in a study of brain T cells in children with intractable seizures. Produced via immunoSEQ multiplex PCR; TCRdb's table is partial and in-frame only. The sample comprises hundreds of thousands of clones, more than 85% of which are singletons, and 4.5% to 7% rests with the top ten. Noted time point: blood from clinic visit 5 months post-surgery; TSC patient then seizure free. The starting material was peripheral blood, obtained roughly 5 months after surgery. These receptors all come from a boy under two years old with tuberous sclerosis and intractable seizures.

The V and J genes are TRBV24-1 and TRBJ2-5; TRBD1 is a possible D gene (6 bases). V was shortened by 7 bases and J by 5 bases, with 10 bases between the two germline ends. CDR3 length: 12 residues. In germline, CDR1 is KGHDR, CDR2 SFDVKD. CDR3 bases: TGTGCCACCAGCACAGGGACGGAGACCCAGTACTTC. Its protein is CATSTGTETQYF.

The V call is TRBV6-1, the J call TRBJ2-7, with 11 bases lining up with TRBD1. CDR1 is MNHNS and CDR2 is SASEGT in the germline V gene. Trimming at V came to 2 bases and at J to 5 bases, leaving 2 bases not matched to a gene. The CDR3 is made up of 14 amino acids. The CDR3 protein is CASSETGQGDEQYF. The CDR3 DNA reads as TGTGCCAGCAGTGAAACGGGACAGGGGGACGAGCAGTACTTC.

The chain couples TRBV5-1 to TRBJ1-1, with D perhaps matching TRBD1 (6 bases). This CDR3 contains 14 residues. Germline V gene data show CDR1 as SGHRS and CDR2 as YFSETQ. The germline V and J ends were trimmed by 4 bases and 11 bases, with 21 bases remaining between them. CDR3 sequence (DNA): TGCGCCAGCAGCCTATGGACAGCCTACCAAAGGGCTTTCTTT. This codes for CASSLWTAYQRAFF.

This clone was counted a single time. This chain joins TRBV7-3 and TRBJ2-1; possibly TRBD1 for D (5 bases). V was shortened by 5 bases and J by 5 bases, with 10 bases between the two germline ends. The CDR3 spans 13 residues. CDR1 SGHTA and CDR2 FQGTGA come from the germline V gene. CDR3 in amino acids: CASSPLGHNEQFF. CDR3 nucleotides: TGTGCCAGCAGCCCACTGGGGCACAATGAGCAGTTCTTC.

The chain carries TRBV9 and TRBJ1-1; the D is unclear. Germline V CDR1 and CDR2: SGDLS, YYNGEE. Trimming stripped 4 bases from V and 8 bases from J, with 18 bases between. This CDR3 is built from 14 residues. The CDR3 protein is CASSPLVQKREAFF. The CDR3 DNA is TGTGCCAGCAGCCCCCTGGTTCAAAAAAGAGAAGCTTTCTTT.